This TCR beta chain emerged from a study of shared clonotypes between healthy human individuals. V shed 1 base and J shed 5 bases, with 6 bases lying between them. The CDR3 has 13 residues. Germline V lookup: CDR1 SGHTA, CDR2 FQGTGA. Whole-study results and caveats: Incomplete sequencing of sorted subsets was indicated by rarefaction despite large depth.

The deep-level immunoSEQ assay was used. In the original workflow: ImmunoSEQ only sent back junction sequences with no quality scores, so filtering was done differently. The method was immunoSEQ multiplex PCR; TCRdb's version includes in-frame clones alone and lacks a portion of them. V and J calls and clone size are those listed in that table; D and trimming were worked out from the DNA. Of 950,000 to 1,100,000 clones listed, about 76% are singletons. The investigators split CD4+ cells into a CD45RA+ naive subset and a CD45RA-negative memory subset. Notes on this clone: Its cognate antigen is unknown.

This TCR was recovered from a man aged 18 to 29 in good health. This chain joins TRBV7-3 and TRBJ2-1, with unresolved D. Sequenced material: memory CD4+ T cells sorted from blood. Subset noted: CD45RA-negative fraction. CDR3 sequence (DNA): TGTGCCAGCAGCTTAAACAGAAACAATGAGCAGTTCTTC. Encoded protein: CASSLNRNNEQFF.